The 32 T cell receptor beta chains given below trace back to one sample, sequenced in a study of blood T cells in healthy people across ages. A second PCR of roughly 6 to 12 cycles used a sample-barcoded 5' primer and a J-beta primer mix. TCRdb reprocessed the 5' RACE reads with MiXCR, giving one entry per CDR3 protein. Among 650,000 to 700,000 distinct CDR3 sequences listed, about 50% were seen once. Sequenced material: blood. The source of these receptors is a woman of 80 years or more in good health.

Details on this clonotype: A much larger clone is a single base away; this may be a read error. This chain joins TRBV12-3 or TRBV12-4 and TRBJ2-3, with D tentatively TRBD2 (6 bases). Deletions cut 3 bases from V and 1 base from J, with 23 bases between. This CDR3 has 19 residues. The CDR3 nucleotides read TGTGCCAGCAGTTTTGGAAGGGGAGGAGTCAGAAGGGGCACAGATACGCAGTATTTT. Its protein product is CASSFGRGGVRRGTDTQYF.

To note about this clonotype: A much larger clone lies one base from this, so it may be a read error. Without the conserved terminal phenylalanine or tryptophan, this CDR3 likely stems from a read error. The J gene is TRBJ2-1, the V gene TRBV12-3 or TRBV12-4, with 9 nucleotides matching TRBD2. With V trimmed by 6 bases and J by 6 bases, 24 bases remained unmatched. The CDR3 length is 20 residues. The CDR3 here is CASSHGRLAGRSGVRNEQFL. The CDR3 DNA follows: TGTGCCAGCAGCCATGGGCGGCTAGCGGGACGGTCGGGCGTTCGCAATGAGCAGTTCTTG.

In the case of this clonotype: This clone may be a read error of a much larger clone one base away. The CDR3: CASSLDSKETQYF. Written as DNA, the CDR3 is TGTGCCAGCAGTTTAGACAGCAAAGAGACCCAGTACTTC. V gene TRBV12-3 or TRBV12-4 combines with J gene TRBJ2-5, with D hard to call. This CDR3 spans 13 amino acids. With 1 base removed from V and 3 bases from J, the gap between germline ends came to 6 bases.

This clonotype has a count of ten or more. The chain employs TRBV18 and TRBJ2-1; D may correspond to TRBD1 or TRBD2 (6 bases each). CDR1 and CDR2 (germline): KGHSH, LQKENI. This CDR3 is 14 amino acids long. V was shortened by 2 bases and J by 7 bases, with 12 bases between the two germline ends. The chain's CDR3 is CASSPFPGANEQFF. The CDR3 DNA follows: TGTGCCAGCTCACCATTTCCGGGGGCAAATGAGCAGTTCTTC.

This clonotype was counted many times. This CDR3 is CASSQVARRGTGGRREQYF. CDR3 DNA sequence: TGTGCCAGCAGCCAAGTCGCCAGAAGGGGGACAGGGGGTCGCCGCGAGCAGTACTTC. The chain couples TRBV4-2 to TRBJ2-7; 11 nucleotides align to TRBD1. CDR1 is LGHNA, CDR2 YNFKEQ, per germline. Germline trimming cut 1 base from V and 6 bases from J; bases unmatched to any gene: 17. This CDR3 is built from 19 residues.

This chain links TRBV7-9 with TRBJ2-3, with D maybe TRBD1 (5 bases). The germline CDR1 and CDR2 sequences are SEHNR and FQNEAQ (reference sequence). The CDR3 extends over 15 amino acids. Trimming shortened V by 0 bases and J by 3 bases, and 10 bases separated the two germline ends. CDR3 residues: CASSLAMGPTDTQYF. CDR3 bases: TGTGCCAGCAGCTTAGCTATGGGGCCGACAGATACGCAGTATTTT.

The chain has TRBV3-1 and TRBJ2-3, with 11 positions matching TRBD2. The CDR3 sequence is 14 residues long. V lost 0 bases and J lost 8; bases outside the gene matches: 1. Germline V gene data show CDR1 as LGHDT and CDR2 as YNNKEL (reference sequence). The CDR3 here is CASSQELAGATQYF. The CDR3 region has the DNA TGTGCCAGCAGCCAAGAACTAGCGGGGGCTACGCAGTATTTT.

The chain combines TRBV5-1 with TRBJ2-5; D possibly uses TRBD1 or TRBD2 (5 bases each). Germline values: CDR1 SGHRS, CDR2 YFSETQ. The V end lost 7 bases, the J end lost 2 bases, and 12 bases lay between the germline ends. The CDR3 spans 13 residues. The CDR3 loop is CASARGLQETQYF. DNA for the CDR3: TGCGCCAGCGCGAGGGGTTTACAAGAGACCCAGTACTTC.

Details on this clonotype: A much bigger clone sits one base away, suggesting this may be a read error. This rearrangement joins TRBV4-1 to TRBJ1-1; D uncertain. CDR3 size: 15 residues. Germline V CDR1 and CDR2: MGHRA, YSYEKL. V lost 2 bases and J lost 0, with 10 bases in between. In DNA, the CDR3 is TGCGCCAGCAGCCAATCCAGGACGGTGAACACTGAAGCTTTCTTT. Amino acid sequence: CASSQSRTVNTEAFF.

This clonotype appeared once. This chain joins TRBV27 and TRBJ2-7, with D possibly called TRBD1 or TRBD2 (5 bases each). There are 17 residues in the CDR3. The V gene's germline CDR1 is MNHEY and CDR2 SMNVEV (reference sequence). Trimming stripped 4 bases from V and 4 bases from J, with 23 bases between. The CDR3 sequence is CASSSGTPSHVTYEQYF. CDR3 coding DNA: TGTGCCAGCAGTTCGGGGACCCCCTCTCATGTAACGTACGAGCAGTACTTC.

V usage is TRBV29-1 and J usage is TRBJ2-2; D is possibly TRBD1 (6 bases). V lost 3 bases, J lost 9 bases, and 17 bases lay in between. The CDR3 totals 14 residues. Germline CDR1 and CDR2: SQVTM and ANQGSEA. The CDR3 is CSVEGIQGNRELFF. Here the CDR3 DNA reads TGCAGCGTTGAGGGGATACAGGGCAATAGGGAGCTGTTTTTT.

This clonotype was seen repeatedly, ten times or more. V usage is TRBV7-2 and J usage is TRBJ2-1, with D tentatively TRBD2 (5 bases). Germline CDR1 is SGHTA and CDR2 is FQGNSA. The CDR3 runs 17 residues. V was cut by 2 bases and J by 0 bases, with 14 bases left in between. Written as DNA, the CDR3 is TGTGCCAGCAGCTTAATTGCTAGCCGCAACTCCTACAATGAGCAGTTCTTC. Its protein is CASSLIASRNSYNEQFF.

The chain is built from TRBV15 and TRBJ1-2, with 11 bases fitting TRBD1. The CDR3 is 14 residues long. Germline V gene sequence: CDR1 LNHNV, CDR2 YYDKDF (reference sequence). J was trimmed by 0 bases and V by 8 bases; bases with no gene match: 2. The DNA for the CDR3 is TGTGCCACCGGACAGGGGGCCTCTAACTATGGCTACACCTTC. Translation gives CATGQGASNYGYTF.

This chain joins TRBV25-1 and TRBJ1-2; TRBD1 might be the D (6 bases). The CDR3 is made up of 13 amino acids. V lost 3 bases, J lost 8 bases, and 13 bases lay in between. Germline values: CDR1 MGHDK, CDR2 SYGVNS. The CDR3 loop reads CASSEGAYGGYTF. The CDR3 bases are TGTGCCAGCAGTGAGGGGGCCTACGGGGGCTACACCTTC.

The chain has TRBV28 and TRBJ2-4, with TRBD1 matching over 7 bases. Judging by the DNA end, TRBJ2-5 fits better; the J call may be wrong. CDR3 size: 16 residues. CDR1 and CDR2 (germline): MDHEN, SYDVKM. CDR3 nucleotides: TGTGCCAGCAGTTTCGGATCGGGACAGCTGAGAGAGACCCAGTACTTC. Encoded protein: CASSFGSGQLRETQYF.

V usage is TRBV28 and J usage is TRBJ2-1; 11 bases agree with TRBD1. Germline V lookup: CDR1 MDHEN, CDR2 SYDVKM. This CDR3 comprises 11 residues. After removal of 5 bases from V and 15 bases from J, the junction contained 3 bases not matched to a gene. The CDR3 loop is CASSRTGGMFF. As DNA, the CDR3 is TGTGCCAGCAGTCGGACAGGGGGCATGTTCTTC.

This clonotype was seen ten or more times. This chain connects TRBV6-2 or TRBV6-3 to TRBJ2-1, with D maybe TRBD2 (6 bases). The CDR3 runs 17 residues. V was clipped by 5 bases and J by 5 bases, with 22 bases between them. Looked up from germline, CDR1 is MNHEY and CDR2 is SVGEGT. The CDR3, as DNA: TGTGCCAGCAGTAGCTATGCGGGATGGGTTTCGCACAATGAGCAGTTCTTC. Residues: CASSSYAGWVSHNEQFF.

V is TRBV20-1 and J is TRBJ1-2, with 7 nucleotides matching TRBD1. Germline trimming cut 3 bases from V and 4 bases from J; bases unmatched to any gene: 8. Germline CDR1 and CDR2: DFQATT and SNEGSKA (reference sequence). This CDR3 region has 14 residues. The CDR3 protein is CSASRGTESYGYTF. CDR3 nucleotide sequence: TGCAGTGCTAGCCGGGGGACAGAGTCCTATGGCTACACCTTC.

Here the CDR3 DNA reads TGTGCCAGCAGCCAAGACACCACCTACGAGCAGTACTTC. It encodes CASSQDTTYEQYF. J is TRBJ2-4 and V is TRBV4-2; no definite D call. The J call could be wrong; TRBJ2-7 is a better fit for the DNA end. Per the germline V gene, CDR1 is LGHNA and CDR2 is YNFKEQ. The CDR3 consists of 13 residues.

In this sample, this clonotype turned up a few times. A junction boundary mismatches the germline segment, possibly from a read error. The chain couples TRBV7-3 to TRBJ2-1; weak D call: TRBD2 (6 bases). The CDR3 contains 14 residues. Germline V gene sequence: CDR1 SGHTA, CDR2 FQGTGA. CDR3: CAGSSGGILNEQFF. In DNA form, the CDR3 reads TGTGCCGGCAGCTCCGGGGGAATTCTCAATGAGCAGTTCTTC.

This clonotype was detected ten times or more. The chain carries TRBV11-2 and TRBJ2-3; 14 bases fit TRBD2. With 5 bases clipped from V and 1 base from J, the junction kept 8 bases outside the gene matches. The CDR3 covers 18 residues. Germline values: CDR1 SGHAT, CDR2 FQNNGV. CDR3 residues: CASSPGTSGSFGTDTQYF. The CDR3 DNA reads as TGTGCCAGCAGCCCCGGGACTAGCGGGAGTTTCGGCACAGATACGCAGTATTTT.

On this clonotype: Possible read error: a much larger clone is one base away. The gene calls are TRBV12-3 or TRBV12-4 and TRBJ1-2; a possible D gene is TRBD1 (5 bases). This CDR3 contains 15 residues. CDR3 sequence (DNA): TGTGCCAGCAGTTTTATGACAGCGTCTAGCTATGACTACACCTTC. Its protein is CASSFMTASSYDYTF.

This clonotype occurred many times. This sequence joins TRBV25-1 and TRBJ2-1; D gene ambiguous. The germline gives CDR1 MGHDK, CDR2 SYGVNS. Trimming removed 0 bases at V and 5 bases at J, with 5 bases between. The CDR3 has 13 residues. CDR3 protein: CASSEYKDNEQFF. CDR3 sequence (DNA): TGTGCCAGCAGTGAATATAAGGACAATGAGCAGTTCTTC.

J is TRBJ1-5 and V is TRBV29-1; a possible D gene is TRBD1 (6 bases). CDR1 is SQVTM and CDR2 is ANQGSEA in the germline V gene. V was cut by 4 bases and J by 0 bases, with 10 bases left in between. The CDR3 totals 14 residues. The CDR3 DNA follows: TGCAGCGTTGGACAGGCCGATAGCAATCAGCCCCAGCATTTT. Amino acid sequence: CSVGQADSNQPQHF.

This clonotype showed up just a few times. This sequence joins TRBV9 and TRBJ2-2; maybe TRBD2 (6 bases). The germline V gene has CDR1 SGDLS and CDR2 YYNGEE. CDR3 size: 15 residues. V was cut by 2 bases and J by 0 bases, with 8 bases left in between. CDR3 loop: CASSVTGANTGELFF. The CDR3 nucleotides read TGTGCCAGCAGCGTTACGGGGGCGAACACCGGGGAGCTGTTTTTT.

The sample holds a few counts of this clonotype. The chain carries TRBV27 and TRBJ1-2; TRBD1 matches at 8 bases. The CDR3 totals 19 residues. CDR1 is MNHEY and CDR2 is SMNVEV in the germline V gene (reference sequence). The trim removed 3 bases at V and 4 bases at J, leaving 19 bases unmatched. The CDR3 region is CASSFSGVLRQGFFYGYTF. CDR3 DNA: TGTGCCAGCAGTTTCTCCGGGGTTCTTAGACAGGGGTTCTTCTATGGCTACACCTTC.

A single count supports this clonotype. This sequence joins TRBV6-2 or TRBV6-3 and TRBJ2-3; D not resolved. V lost 6 bases and J lost 7, with 8 bases in between. The CDR3 runs 11 residues. The germline V gene encodes CDR1 MNHEY and CDR2 SVGEGT. CDR3 nucleotide sequence: TGTGCCAGCAGCGACGGCTATACGCAGTATTTT. It specifies CASSDGYTQYF.

This clonotype was seen many times. This chain uses TRBV3-1 with TRBJ2-3, with D unclear. V dropped 1 base and J dropped 3 bases, with 11 bases sitting between them. This CDR3 region has 15 residues. Germline V lookup: CDR1 LGHDT, CDR2 YNNKEL (reference sequence). The chain's CDR3 is CASSQGLESTDTQYF. DNA for the CDR3: TGTGCCAGCAGCCAAGGGTTAGAATCGACAGATACGCAGTATTTT.

This clonotype was counted a few times. The chain has TRBV5-1 and TRBJ1-1; D is undetermined. Germline assignment: CDR1 SGHRS and CDR2 YFSETQ. V was cut by 4 bases and J by 0 bases, with 10 bases left in between. The CDR3 loop spans 14 amino acids. The CDR3 spells CASSPLSMNTEAFF. In DNA, the CDR3 is TGCGCCAGCAGCCCCCTTTCCATGAACACTGAAGCTTTCTTT.

This clonotype was seen a handful of times. The CDR3 nucleotides read TGCGCCAGCAGCCAAGATGCTGACAGGAGCAATCAGCCCCAGCATTTT. This encodes CASSQDADRSNQPQHF. The chain recombines TRBV4-1 with TRBJ1-5; D may be TRBD1 (6 bases). Germline CDR1 reads MGHRA; CDR2 reads YSYEKL. The V and J ends lost 0 bases and 1 base respectively, with 10 bases between them. The CDR3 totals 16 residues.

The CDR3 nucleotides are TGCGCCAGCAGCCTTACTAGTGTTCCCGGGGAGCTGTTTTTT. This sequence encodes CASSLTSVPGELFF. This chain links TRBV5-1 with TRBJ2-2, with D possibly TRBD2 on 5 matching bases. The CDR3 has 14 residues. Trimming shortened V by 4 bases and J by 6 bases, and 13 bases separated the two germline ends. The germline CDR1 and CDR2 sequences are SGHRS and YFSETQ.

Concerning this clonotype: This could be a read error, since a much larger clone is one nucleotide away. The V call is TRBV2, the J call TRBJ2-1, with no clear D. The germline V gene has CDR1 SNHLY and CDR2 FYNNEI. This CDR3 is 13 amino acids long. The CDR3 reads CASFRSSYNERFF. In nucleotides, the CDR3 is TGTGCCAGCTTTCGGAGCTCCTACAATGAGCGGTTCTTC.